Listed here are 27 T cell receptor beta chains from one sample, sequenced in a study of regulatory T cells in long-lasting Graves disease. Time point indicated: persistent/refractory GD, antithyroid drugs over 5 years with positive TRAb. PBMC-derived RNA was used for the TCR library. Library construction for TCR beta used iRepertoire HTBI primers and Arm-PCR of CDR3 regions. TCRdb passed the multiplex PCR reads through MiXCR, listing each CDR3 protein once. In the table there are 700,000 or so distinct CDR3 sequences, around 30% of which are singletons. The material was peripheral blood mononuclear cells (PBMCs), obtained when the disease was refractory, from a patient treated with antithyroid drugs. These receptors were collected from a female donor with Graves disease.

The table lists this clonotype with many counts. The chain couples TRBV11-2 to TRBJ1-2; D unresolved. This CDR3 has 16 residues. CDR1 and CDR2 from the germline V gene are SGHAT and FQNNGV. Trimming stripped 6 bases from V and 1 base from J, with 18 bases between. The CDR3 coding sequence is TGTGCCAGCAGATCAGGACGCATGGTTAATAACTATGGCTACACCTTC. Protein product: CASRSGRMVNNYGYTF.

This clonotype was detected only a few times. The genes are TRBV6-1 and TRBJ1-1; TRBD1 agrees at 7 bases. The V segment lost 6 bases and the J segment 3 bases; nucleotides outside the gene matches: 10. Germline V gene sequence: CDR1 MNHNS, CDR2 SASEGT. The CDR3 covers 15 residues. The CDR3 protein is CASRSYRGTYTEAFF. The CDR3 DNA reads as TGTGCCAGCAGGTCATACAGGGGTACGTACACTGAAGCTTTCTTT.

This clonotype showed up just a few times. CDR3 loop: CASSPSWGGQGYTF. CDR3 nucleotides: TGTGCCAGCAGCCCAAGCTGGGGGGGGCAGGGCTACACCTTC. V gene TRBV7-2 combines with J gene TRBJ1-2; TRBD1 might be the D (6 bases). The germline CDR1 and CDR2 sequences are SGHTA and FQGNSA. The length of the CDR3 is 14 residues. Trimming took 5 bases from V and 8 from J, leaving 18 bases between them.

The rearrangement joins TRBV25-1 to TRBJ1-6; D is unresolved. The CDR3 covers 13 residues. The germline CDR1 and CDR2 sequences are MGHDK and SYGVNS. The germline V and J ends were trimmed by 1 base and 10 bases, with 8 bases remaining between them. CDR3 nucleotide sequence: TGTGCCAGCAGTGAATCTAGCCAGTCACCCCTCCACTTT. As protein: CASSESSQSPLHF.

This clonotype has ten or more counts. CDR3 bases: TGTGCCAGCAGTGAAGGAGCTTTTGCGCGACGCAACACCGGGGAGCTGTTTTTT. Its translation is CASSEGAFARRNTGELFF. The V and J genes are TRBV2 and TRBJ2-2; D gene uncertain. The CDR3 consists of 18 residues. Germline V gene data show CDR1 as SNHLY and CDR2 as FYNNEI. V shed 1 base and J shed 2 bases, with 17 bases lying between them. Looking up the rest from reference TRBV2 and TRBJ2-2 gives the full variable domain: EPEVTQTPSHQVTQMGQEVILRCVPISNHLYFYWYRQILGQKVEFLVSFYNNEISEKSEIFDDQFSVERPDGSNFTLKIRSTKLEDSAMYFCASSEGAFARRNTGELFFGEGSRLTVL.

The CDR3 sequence is CASSEAGFYGYTF. CDR3 in DNA: TGTGCCAGCAGTGAGGCAGGGTTCTATGGCTACACCTTC. This chain uses TRBV25-1 with TRBJ1-2; maybe TRBD1 (5 bases). In germline, CDR1 is MGHDK, CDR2 SYGVNS. The ends were cut back, 3 bases at V and 4 bases at J, with 9 bases in the middle. The CDR3 sequence is 13 residues long.

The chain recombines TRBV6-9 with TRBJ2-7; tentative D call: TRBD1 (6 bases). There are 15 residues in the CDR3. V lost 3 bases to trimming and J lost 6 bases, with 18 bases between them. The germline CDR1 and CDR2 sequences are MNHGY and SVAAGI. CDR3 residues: CASSYSGQGIREQYF. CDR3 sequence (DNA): TGTGCCAGCAGTTACTCTGGTCAGGGGATTCGCGAGCAGTACTTC.

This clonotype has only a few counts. The CDR3 protein is CASSVGTGGFEQYF. As DNA, the CDR3 is TGTGCCAGCAGTGTCGGGACAGGGGGTTTCGAGCAGTACTTC. The chain recombines TRBV6-1 with TRBJ2-7, with 11 bases identical to TRBD1. CDR3 length: 14 amino acids. The junction had 5 bases not matched to a gene; V was cut back by 4 bases and J by 6 bases. In germline, CDR1 is MNHNS, CDR2 SASEGT.

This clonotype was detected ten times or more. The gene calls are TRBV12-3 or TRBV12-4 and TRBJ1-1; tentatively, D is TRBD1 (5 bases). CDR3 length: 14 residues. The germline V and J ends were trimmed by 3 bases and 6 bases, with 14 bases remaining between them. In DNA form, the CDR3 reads TGTGCCAGCAGTTTTCCACATCAGGGTTCTGAAGCTTTCTTT. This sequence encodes CASSFPHQGSEAFF.

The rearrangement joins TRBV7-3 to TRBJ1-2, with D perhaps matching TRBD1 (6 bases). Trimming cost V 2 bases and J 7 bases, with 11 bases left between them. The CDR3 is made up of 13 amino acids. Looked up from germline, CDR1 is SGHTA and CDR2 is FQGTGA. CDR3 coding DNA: TGTGCCAGCAGCTTATCAGGGGAGGGTGGCTACACCTTC. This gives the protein CASSLSGEGGYTF.

CDR3 amino acids: CSVAGQGSSYEQYF. CDR3 DNA: TGCAGCGTTGCGGGACAGGGGAGCTCCTACGAGCAGTACTTC. This chain connects TRBV29-1 to TRBJ2-7; 10 positions match TRBD1. This CDR3 comprises 14 residues. Germline V CDR1 and CDR2: SQVTM, ANQGSEA. The trim removed 4 bases at V and 0 bases at J, leaving 3 bases unmatched.

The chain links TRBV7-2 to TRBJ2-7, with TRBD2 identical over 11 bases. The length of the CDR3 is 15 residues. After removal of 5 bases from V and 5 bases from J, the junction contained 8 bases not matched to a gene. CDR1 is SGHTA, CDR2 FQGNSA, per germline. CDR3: CASSGTSGSFDEQYF. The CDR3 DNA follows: TGTGCCAGCAGCGGTACTAGCGGGAGTTTTGACGAGCAGTACTTC.

CDR3 amino acids: CASSLMGATSGYTF. The DNA of the CDR3 is TGCGCCAGCAGCTTGATGGGGGCCACAAGTGGCTACACCTTC. The V gene is TRBV5-1, the J gene TRBJ1-2; D is possibly TRBD1 (6 bases). With 1 base removed from V and 7 bases from J, the gap between germline ends came to 14 bases. Germline values: CDR1 SGHRS, CDR2 YFSETQ. The CDR3 consists of 14 residues.

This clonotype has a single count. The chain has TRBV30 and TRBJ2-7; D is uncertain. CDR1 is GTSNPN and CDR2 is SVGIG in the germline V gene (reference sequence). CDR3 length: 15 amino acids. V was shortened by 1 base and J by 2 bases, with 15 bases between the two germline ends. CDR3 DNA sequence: TGTGCCTGGAGTGATGGCCTTGGTGTCACCTACGAGCAGTACTTC. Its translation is CAWSDGLGVTYEQYF. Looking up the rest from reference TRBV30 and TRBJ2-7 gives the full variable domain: SQTIHQWPATLVQPVGSPLSLECTVEGTSNPNLYWYRQAAGRGLQLLFYSVGIGQISSEVPQNLSASRPQDRQFILSSKKLLLSDSGFYLCAWSDGLGVTYEQYFGPGTRLTVT.

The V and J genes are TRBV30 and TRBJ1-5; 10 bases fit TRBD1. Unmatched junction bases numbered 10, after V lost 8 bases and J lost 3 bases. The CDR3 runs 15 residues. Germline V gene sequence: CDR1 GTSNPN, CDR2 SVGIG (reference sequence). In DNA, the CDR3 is TGTGCCAACCCGGGACAGGGGCGAAACAATCAGCCCCAGCATTTT. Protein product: CANPGQGRNNQPQHF. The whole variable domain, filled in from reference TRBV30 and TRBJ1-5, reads SQTIHQWPATLVQPVGSPLSLECTVEGTSNPNLYWYRQAAGRGLQLLFYSVGIGQISSEVPQNLSASRPQDRQFILSSKKLLLSDSGFYLCANPGQGRNNQPQHFGDGTRLSIL.

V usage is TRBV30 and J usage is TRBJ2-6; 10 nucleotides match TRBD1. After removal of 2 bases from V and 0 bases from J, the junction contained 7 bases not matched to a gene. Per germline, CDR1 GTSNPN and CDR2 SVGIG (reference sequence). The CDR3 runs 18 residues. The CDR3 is CAWSFPGQGSSGANVLTF. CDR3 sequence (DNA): TGTGCCTGGAGTTTCCCGGGACAGGGGAGCTCTGGGGCCAACGTCCTGACTTTC.

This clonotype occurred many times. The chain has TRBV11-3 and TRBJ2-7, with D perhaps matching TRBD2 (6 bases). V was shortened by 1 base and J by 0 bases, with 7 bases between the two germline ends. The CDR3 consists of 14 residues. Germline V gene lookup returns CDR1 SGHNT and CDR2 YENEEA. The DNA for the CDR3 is TGTGCCAGCAGCTTAGGCGGGAACTCCTACGAGCAGTACTTC. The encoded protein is CASSLGGNSYEQYF. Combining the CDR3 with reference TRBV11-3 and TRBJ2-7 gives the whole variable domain EAGVVQSPRYKIIEKKQPVAFWCNPISGHNTLYWYLQNLGQGPELLIRYENEEAVDDSQLPKDRFSAERLKGVDSTLKIQPAELGDSAVYLCASSLGGNSYEQYFGPGTRLTVT.

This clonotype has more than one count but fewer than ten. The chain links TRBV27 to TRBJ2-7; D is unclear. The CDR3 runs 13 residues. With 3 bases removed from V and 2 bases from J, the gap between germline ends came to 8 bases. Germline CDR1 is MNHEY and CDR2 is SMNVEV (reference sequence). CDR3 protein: CASSLGWAYEQYF. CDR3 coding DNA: TGTGCCAGCAGTTTGGGCTGGGCCTACGAGCAGTACTTC.

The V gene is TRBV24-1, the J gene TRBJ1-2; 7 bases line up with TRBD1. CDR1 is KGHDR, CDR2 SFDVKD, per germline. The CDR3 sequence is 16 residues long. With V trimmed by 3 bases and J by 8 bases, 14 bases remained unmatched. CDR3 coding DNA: TGTGCCACCAGTGATACCCGGCAAGGGGGCGCTGGGGGCTACACCTTC. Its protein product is CATSDTRQGGAGGYTF.

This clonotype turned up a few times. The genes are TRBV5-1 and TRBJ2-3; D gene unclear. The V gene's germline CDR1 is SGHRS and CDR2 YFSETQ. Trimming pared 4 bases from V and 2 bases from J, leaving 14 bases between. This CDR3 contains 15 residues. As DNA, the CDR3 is TGCGCCAGCAGCCTCCGGTCTAGAGACACAGATACGCAGTATTTT. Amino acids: CASSLRSRDTDTQYF.

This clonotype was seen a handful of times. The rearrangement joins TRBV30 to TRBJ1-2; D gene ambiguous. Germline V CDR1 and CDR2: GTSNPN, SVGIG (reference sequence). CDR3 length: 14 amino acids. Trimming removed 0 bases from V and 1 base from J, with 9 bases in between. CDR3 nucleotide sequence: TGTGCCTGGAGTGTAGGTCGATATAACTATGGCTACACCTTC. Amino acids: CAWSVGRYNYGYTF.

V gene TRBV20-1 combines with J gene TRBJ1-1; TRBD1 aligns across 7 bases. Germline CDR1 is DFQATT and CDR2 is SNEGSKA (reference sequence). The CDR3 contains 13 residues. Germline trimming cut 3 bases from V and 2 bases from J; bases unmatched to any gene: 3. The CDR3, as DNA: TGCAGTGCTAGGCTAGGGGGCAACACTGAAGCTTTCTTT. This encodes CSARLGGNTEAFF.

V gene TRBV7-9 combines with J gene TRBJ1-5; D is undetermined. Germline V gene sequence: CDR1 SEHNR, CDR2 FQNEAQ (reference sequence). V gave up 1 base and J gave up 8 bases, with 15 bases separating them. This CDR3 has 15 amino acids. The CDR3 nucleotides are TGTGCCAGCAGCTTAGTAGGTGGGGTGGAGGAGCCCCAGCATTTT. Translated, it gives CASSLVGGVEEPQHF.

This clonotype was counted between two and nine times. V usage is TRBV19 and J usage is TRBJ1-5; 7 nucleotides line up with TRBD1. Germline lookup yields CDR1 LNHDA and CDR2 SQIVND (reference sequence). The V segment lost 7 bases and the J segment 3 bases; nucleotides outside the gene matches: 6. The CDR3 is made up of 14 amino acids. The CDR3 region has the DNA TGTGCCAGTATGGGACAGCTCTACAATCAGCCCCAGCATTTT. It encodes CASMGQLYNQPQHF.

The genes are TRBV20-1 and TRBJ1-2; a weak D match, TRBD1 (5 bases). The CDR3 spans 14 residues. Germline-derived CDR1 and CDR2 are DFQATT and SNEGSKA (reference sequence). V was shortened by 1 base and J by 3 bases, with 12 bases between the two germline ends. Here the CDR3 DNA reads TGCAGTGCTAGAGTGGGGGGGGGTGACTATGGCTACACCTTC. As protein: CSARVGGGDYGYTF.

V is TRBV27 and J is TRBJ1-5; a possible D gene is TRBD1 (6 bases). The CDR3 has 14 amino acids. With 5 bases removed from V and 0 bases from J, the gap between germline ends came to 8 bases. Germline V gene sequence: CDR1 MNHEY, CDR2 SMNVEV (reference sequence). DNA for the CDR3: TGTGCCAGCAGTCCGGGACATAGCAATCAGCCCCAGCATTTT. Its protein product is CASSPGHSNQPQHF.

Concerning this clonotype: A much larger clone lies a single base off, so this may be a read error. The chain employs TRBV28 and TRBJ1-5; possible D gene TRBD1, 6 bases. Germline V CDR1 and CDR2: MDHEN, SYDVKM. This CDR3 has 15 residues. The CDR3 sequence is CVSSLGGPGNQPQHF. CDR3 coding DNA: TGTGTCAGCAGTCTAGGGGGTCCGGGCAATCAGCCCCAGCATTTT. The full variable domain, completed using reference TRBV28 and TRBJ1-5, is DVKVTQSSRYLVKRTGEKVFLECVQDMDHENMFWYRQDPGLGLRLIYFSYDVKMKEKGDIPEGYSVSREKKERFSLILESASTNQTSMYLCVSSLGGPGNQPQHFGDGTRLSIL.